Presented here are 23 T cell receptor beta chains from one specimen sequenced in a study of cytomegalovirus exposure and HLA in healthy donors. Primers included in the PCR were 60 Vbeta and 13 Jbeta primers. Some clones are missing from TCRdb's copy, which holds only in-frame ones; the method was immunoSEQ multiplex PCR. The repertoire holds 50,000 to 65,000 clones, with about two thirds as singletons. Specimen: PBMCs. These TCRs come from a woman aged 45-65 years in good health and CMV-seropositive.

This clone was found a few times. V gene TRBV7-2 combines with J gene TRBJ2-1, with D tentatively TRBD2 (6 bases). Germline V lookup: CDR1 SGHTA, CDR2 FQGNSA. The CDR3 loop spans 15 amino acids. Trimming pared 1 base from V and 7 bases from J, leaving 14 bases between. CDR3 loop: CASSLGGDLRNEQFF. CDR3 DNA: TGTGCCAGCAGCTTAGGGGGGGATCTGAGGAATGAGCAGTTCTTC.

The chain uses TRBV10-3 and TRBJ1-2; 7 nucleotides align to TRBD1. V lost 8 bases, J lost 1 base, and 4 bases stayed unmatched. The V gene's germline CDR1 is ENHRY and CDR2 SYGVKD. The CDR3 totals 13 residues. The CDR3: CAIRDSYNYGYTF. For the CDR3, the DNA is TGTGCCATCCGGGACAGCTATAACTATGGCTACACCTTC.

The DNA of the CDR3 is TGCGCCAGCATGTCGTCAGGGGGCGCGACTCCTGAAGCTTTCTTT. Protein product: CASMSSGGATPEAFF. This chain links TRBV4-1 with TRBJ1-1, with TRBD1 matching over 8 bases. CDR1 MGHRA and CDR2 YSYEKL come from the germline V gene. CDR3 length: 15 amino acids. After removal of 7 bases from V and 6 bases from J, the junction contained 13 bases not matched to a gene.

V gene TRBV14 combines with J gene TRBJ2-3, with D maybe TRBD2 (5 bases). The germline CDR1 and CDR2 sequences are SGHDN and FVKESK. V lost 0 bases, J lost 1 base, and 14 bases lay in between. This CDR3 has 17 residues. The CDR3, as DNA: TGTGCCAGCAGCCAAGATGGGAGCCTTAGGGGCACAGATACGCAGTATTTT. Residues: CASSQDGSLRGTDTQYF.

This chain joins TRBV15 and TRBJ2-5, with 7 bases fitting TRBD1. The J call may be faulty, since TRBJ2-7 better matches the DNA end. The V gene's germline CDR1 is LNHNV and CDR2 YYDKDF (reference sequence). This CDR3 spans 14 amino acids. The DNA of the CDR3 is TGTGCCACCAGCGCCGGCACAGGGGCCTACGAGCAGTACTTC. This translates into CATSAGTGAYEQYF.

The genes are TRBV5-1 and TRBJ1-1; 11 nucleotides agree with TRBD1. V was pared by 0 bases and J by 4 bases, with 8 bases of the junction left unmatched. The germline CDR1 and CDR2 sequences are SGHRS and YFSETQ. The CDR3 runs to 17 residues. The chain's CDR3 is CASSLGPGQGAGTEAFF. The CDR3 DNA is TGCGCCAGCAGCTTGGGCCCCGGACAGGGGGCGGGCACTGAAGCTTTCTTT.

The V call is TRBV7-8, the J call TRBJ1-1; 7 bases are a match to TRBD1. Trimming removed 2 bases from V and 1 base from J; junction bases left unmatched: 7. The CDR3 is 16 residues long. Germline V gene lookup returns CDR1 SGHVS and CDR2 FQNEAQ. This chain's CDR3 is CASSLRGDSRNTEAFF. The CDR3 DNA is TGTGCCAGCAGCTTAAGGGGGGACAGTCGGAACACTGAAGCTTTCTTT.

This clone turned up a few times. The gene calls are TRBV30 and TRBJ2-7; weak D call: TRBD2 (6 bases). The germline V gene encodes CDR1 GTSNPN and CDR2 SVGIG (reference sequence). The V end lost 0 bases, the J end lost 5 bases, and 26 bases lay between the germline ends. The CDR3 has 18 residues. The CDR3 DNA reads TGTGCCTGGAGTGTACAAGCCCCGGGGGAGAAGCGTAGACACGAGCAGTACTTC. Translation: CAWSVQAPGEKRRHEQYF.

This sequence joins TRBV2 and TRBJ2-2; D unclear. The CDR3 totals 12 residues. V was clipped by 7 bases and J by 3 bases, with 6 bases between them. The germline gives CDR1 SNHLY, CDR2 FYNNEI. This CDR3 is CASNQDTGELFF. The CDR3 DNA reads TGTGCCAGCAACCAGGACACCGGGGAGCTGTTTTTT.

J is TRBJ2-7 and V is TRBV18, with TRBD2 identical over 7 bases. Germline-derived CDR1 and CDR2 are KGHSH and LQKENI. J was trimmed by 0 bases and V by 3 bases; bases with no gene match: 11. There are 17 residues in the CDR3. The CDR3, as DNA: TGTGCCAGCTCACCGTTACAGGCTAGCGGAAGCTCCTACGAGCAGTACTTC. Its translation: CASSPLQASGSSYEQYF.

The gene calls are TRBV21-1 and TRBJ1-5. TRBV21-1 constitutes a pseudogene. The CDR3 spans 16 residues. The CDR3: CASSKGTRIRNQPQHF. The CDR3 DNA follows: TGTGCCAGCAGCAAAGGTACGAGGATCCGCAATCAGCCCCAGCATTTT.

This clone was seen a few times. The chain uses TRBV5-4 and TRBJ2-7; possible D gene TRBD1, 7 bases. Per germline, CDR1 SGHNT and CDR2 YYREEE (reference sequence). Trimming left V 3 bases short and J 1 base short, with 17 bases between. The CDR3 extends over 16 amino acids. CDR3 protein: CASSSPGGFSSYEQYF. CDR3 coding DNA: TGTGCCAGCAGCTCCCCAGGGGGGTTCTCGTCCTACGAGCAGTACTTC.

The rearrangement uses TRBV2 and TRBJ1-1; perhaps TRBD1 as D (5 bases). Germline V gene sequence: CDR1 SNHLY, CDR2 FYNNEI. The V end lost 1 base, the J end lost 6 bases, and 9 bases lay between the germline ends. The CDR3 contains 13 residues. The chain's CDR3 is CASSEGRGSEAFF. For the CDR3, the DNA is TGTGCCAGCAGTGAAGGAAGGGGTTCTGAAGCTTTCTTT.

This clone was observed a handful of times. The chain joins TRBV5-8 to TRBJ2-1; 9 bases map to TRBD2. Trimming cost V 4 bases and J 1 base; bases outside gene matches: 6. Germline V lookup: CDR1 SGHTS, CDR2 YDEGEE. This CDR3 contains 16 residues. The DNA of the CDR3 is TGTGCCAGCAGCGTTAGCGGGAGTTGGTCCTACAATGAGCAGTTCTTC. It yields the protein CASSVSGSWSYNEQFF.

The V and J genes are TRBV7-2 and TRBJ1-2, with D possibly TRBD1 on 5 matching bases. The V gene lost 6 bases and the J gene lost 5 bases, with 16 bases spanning the gap. CDR1 SGHTA and CDR2 FQGNSA come from the germline V gene. This CDR3 region has 14 residues. For the CDR3, the DNA is TGTGCCAGCAGTCCCCGGCTAGGGGATTATGGCTACACCTTC. It translates to CASSPRLGDYGYTF.

Only a few counts were recorded for this clone. The V call is TRBV4-2, the J call TRBJ2-1; TRBD2 matches 13 bases. CDR3 length: 17 residues. J lost 4 bases, V lost 3 bases, and 6 bases had no gene match. Germline CDR1 reads LGHNA; CDR2 reads YNFKEQ. The CDR3 DNA sequence: TGTGCCAGCAGCCACGGACTAGCGGGAGCAGGGTACAATGAGCAGTTCTTC. This gives the protein CASSHGLAGAGYNEQFF.

The rearrangement links TRBV7-2 to TRBJ2-1; TRBD1 aligns across 10 bases. V gave up 5 bases and J gave up 10 bases; unmatched junction bases: 14. Germline V gene data show CDR1 as SGHTA and CDR2 as FQGNSA. The CDR3 length is 16 residues. The CDR3, as DNA: TGTGCCAGCAGCCTCCTCAAGGGACAGGGGCGACTAGAGCAGTTCTTC. This sequence encodes CASSLLKGQGRLEQFF.

CDR3 in amino acids: CSGGTGISQTQYF. CDR3 sequence (DNA): TGCAGCGGTGGGACAGGGATTTCACAGACCCAGTACTTC. This chain joins TRBV29-1 and TRBJ2-5; 9 nucleotides match TRBD1. The germline gives CDR1 SQVTM, CDR2 ANQGSEA. The CDR3 is made up of 13 amino acids. V dropped 7 bases and J dropped 6; count of bases not matched to a gene: 9.

This chain connects TRBV10-3 to TRBJ1-2; 7 bases line up with TRBD1. V trimming: 0 bases; J trimming: 2 bases; junction bases outside the gene matches: 3. The CDR3 totals 15 residues. Germline-derived CDR1 and CDR2 are ENHRY and SYGVKD. The DNA of the CDR3 is TGTGCCATCAGTGAGTCGTTGGACAGGAACTATGGCTACACCTTC. Encoded protein: CAISESLDRNYGYTF.

The rearrangement uses TRBV19 and TRBJ2-2; 8 bases are a match to TRBD2. The V and J ends lost 8 bases and 8 bases, in that order; junction bases with no gene match: 10. Germline V gene data show CDR1 as LNHDA and CDR2 as SQIVND (reference sequence). This CDR3 is 14 amino acids long. The CDR3 DNA reads as TGTGCCAGTCACTACACTAGCGGAAGAGGGGAGCTGTTTTTT. Translated: CASHYTSGRGELFF.

In its sample, this clone was seen once. J is TRBJ1-3 and V is TRBV19, with D hard to call. The CDR3 covers 14 residues. Looked up from germline, CDR1 is LNHDA and CDR2 is SQIVND (reference sequence). The V end lost 1 base, the J end lost 0 bases, and 4 bases lay between the germline ends. CDR3 residues: CASSIGVSGNTIYF. The CDR3 nucleotides are TGTGCCAGTAGTATAGGCGTCTCTGGAAACACCATATATTTT.

The chain recombines TRBV6-6 with TRBJ2-5; D possibly corresponds to TRBD1 (5 bases). This CDR3 is built from 16 residues. Germline assignment: CDR1 MNHNY and CDR2 SVGAGI (reference sequence). Trimming took 2 bases from V and 1 from J, leaving 14 bases between them. The CDR3 region is CASSYRAPDSQETQYF. DNA for the CDR3: TGTGCCAGCAGTTACCGCGCTCCTGACAGCCAAGAGACCCAGTACTTC.

The chain recombines TRBV9 with TRBJ2-2, with 16 bases lining up with TRBD2. This CDR3 has 19 residues. The V gene end was trimmed by 4 bases and the J gene end by 3 bases; junction bases not matched to a gene: 9. Germline CDR1 and CDR2: SGDLS and YYNGEE. The CDR3 DNA follows: TGTGCCAGCAGCCTCAGTCCCGGGACTAGCGGGAGGGACACCGGGGAGCTGTTTTTT. It yields the protein CASSLSPGTSGRDTGELFF. The whole variable domain, filled in from reference TRBV9 and TRBJ2-2, reads DSGVTQTPKHLITATGQRVTLRCSPRSGDLSVYWYQQSLDQGLQFLIQYYNGEERAKGNILERFSAQQFPDLHSELNLSSLELGDSALYFCASSLSPGTSGRDTGELFFGEGSRLTVL.